Below, 25 T cell receptor beta chains from the same sample are listed, as sequenced in a study of human T cells and chemical hapten exposure. TCRdb re-called the RACE reads through MiXCR, storing one row per CDR3 protein. The data contain some 200,000 distinct CDR3 sequences, approximately 20% of them seen just once; the ten biggest clones take up under 8.5%. The time point is: patch test 1, 2 weeks after DPC sensitization. Treatment reported: therapeutic diphenylcyclopropenone sensitization with weekly scalp DPC. The sample was whole blood, taken in connection with sensitization to the hapten diphenylcyclopropenone (DPC). The receptors were sampled from a woman in her forties or fifties with alopecia areata. Some clones in this sample may be carry-over from other donors' samples.

V and J are TRBV11-2 and TRBJ2-1, with a weak D call TRBD1 (6 bases). This CDR3 has 12 residues. The V gene lost 2 bases and the J gene lost 10 bases, with 9 bases spanning the gap. Germline values: CDR1 SGHAT, CDR2 FQNNGV. The CDR3 reads CASSLSDREQFF. For the CDR3, the DNA is TGTGCCAGCAGCTTATCCGACAGGGAGCAGTTCTTC.

The rearrangement joins TRBV5-1 to TRBJ1-1, with D tentatively TRBD1 (5 bases). CDR3 length equals 13 residues. Germline lookup yields CDR1 SGHRS and CDR2 YFSETQ. The germline V and J ends were trimmed by 2 bases and 4 bases, with 9 bases remaining between them. CDR3 sequence: CASSFGQGTEAFF. CDR3 sequence (DNA): TGCGCCAGCAGCTTTGGGCAGGGCACTGAAGCTTTCTTT.

This clonotype was observed a handful of times. At one end the junction does not follow the germline gene, possibly because of a read error. This chain connects TRBV30 to TRBJ1-5; D remains ambiguous. CDR3 length: 9 amino acids. From germline, CDR1 is GTSNPN and CDR2 SVGIG (reference sequence). This CDR3 is CDRNQPQHF. The CDR3 DNA follows: TGCGACCGTAATCAGCCCCAGCATTTT.

The J gene is TRBJ1-3, the V gene TRBV29-1; D gene ambiguous. The V end lost 3 bases, the J end lost 0 bases, and 3 bases lay between the germline ends. The CDR3 spans 12 residues. Germline V gene lookup returns CDR1 SQVTM and CDR2 ANQGSEA. CDR3 in DNA: TGCAGCGTTGAGATCTCTGGAAACACCATATATTTT. Protein: CSVEISGNTIYF. Complete variable domain (other parts from reference TRBV29-1 and TRBJ1-3): SAVISQKPSRDICQRGTSLTIQCQVDSQVTMMFWYRQQPGQSLTLIATANQGSEATYESGFVIDKFPISRPNLTFSTLTVSNMSPEDSSIYLCSVEISGNTIYFGEGSWLTVV.

The chain carries TRBV6-1 and TRBJ2-3, with D hard to call. The CDR3 contains 12 residues. Germline V lookup: CDR1 MNHNS, CDR2 SASEGT. V lost 4 bases and J 4 bases, leaving 6 bases between the germline ends. The CDR3 region is CASSVAADTQYF. The DNA of the CDR3 is TGTGCCAGCAGTGTCGCCGCAGATACGCAGTATTTT.

The chain combines TRBV3-1 with TRBJ1-2, with TRBD1 as a possible D gene (5 bases). CDR3 size: 14 residues. V dropped 1 base and J dropped 6 bases, with 12 bases sitting between them. CDR1 is LGHDT, CDR2 YNNKEL, per germline (reference sequence). The CDR3 DNA sequence: TGTGCCAGCAGCCAAGCCGGGCGGGGCGATGGCTACACCTTC. This encodes CASSQAGRGDGYTF.

In its sample, this clonotype was seen a few times. V and J are TRBV20-1 and TRBJ2-1; TRBD1 might be the D (5 bases). The CDR3 runs 12 residues. V gave up 6 bases and J gave up 7 bases, with 13 bases separating them. Germline V gives CDR1 DFQATT, CDR2 SNEGSKA (reference sequence). This CDR3 reads CSAVDQGNEQFF. The CDR3 DNA reads TGCAGTGCCGTAGACCAGGGTAATGAGCAGTTCTTC.

This clonotype was detected a few times. The chain recombines TRBV3-1 with TRBJ2-3; TRBD2 aligns across 10 bases. The junction had 8 bases not matched to a gene; V was cut back by 0 bases and J by 8 bases. The CDR3 contains 16 residues. Germline assignment: CDR1 LGHDT and CDR2 YNNKEL (reference sequence). The CDR3 coding sequence is TGTGCCAGCAGCCAAGATTTGTCTAGCGGGAGACGTACGCAGTATTTT. Translation gives CASSQDLSSGRRTQYF.

This clonotype was observed many times. The CDR3 DNA sequence: TGTGCCAGCAAGGGCCTGAACACTGAAGCTTTCTTT. Its translation: CASKGLNTEAFF. J is TRBJ1-1 and V is TRBV27; no clear D. V lost 7 bases to trimming and J lost 0 bases, with 6 bases between them. Germline lookup yields CDR1 MNHEY and CDR2 SMNVEV (reference sequence). This CDR3 comprises 12 residues.

This clonotype turned up a few times. This chain joins TRBV5-1 and TRBJ1-5; 7 bases align to TRBD1. Germline V gene data show CDR1 as SGHRS and CDR2 as YFSETQ. V lost 0 bases and J lost 4; bases outside the gene matches: 7. The CDR3 runs to 16 residues. The chain's CDR3 is CASSLGGAQGNQPQHF. In nucleotides, the CDR3 is TGCGCCAGCAGCTTGGGGGGGGCACAGGGGAATCAGCCCCAGCATTTT.

This clonotype was counted only a few times. This chain uses TRBV24-1 with TRBJ1-2; D gene uncertain. Germline values: CDR1 KGHDR, CDR2 SFDVKD. The CDR3 sequence is 15 residues long. V gave up 7 bases and J gave up 0 bases, with 14 bases separating them. The CDR3 nucleotides are TGTGCCACCAGGAGAGGGCGTTTAGCTAACTATGGCTACACCTTC. This gives the protein CATRRGRLANYGYTF.

This chain's CDR3 is CATSRGGGQDRYEQYF. The CDR3 bases are TGTGCCACCAGCAGAGGCGGGGGACAGGACCGCTACGAGCAGTACTTC. The chain joins TRBV15 to TRBJ2-7, with a possible D match to TRBD1 (8 bases). From germline, CDR1 is LNHNV and CDR2 YYDKDF (reference sequence). Trimming cost V 1 base and J 3 bases, with 16 bases left between them. CDR3 length: 16 residues. Drawing the rest from reference TRBV15 and TRBJ2-7, the complete variable domain is DAMVIQNPRYQVTQFGKPVTLSCSQTLNHNVMYWYQQKSSQAPKLLFHYYDKDFNNEADTPDNFQSRRPNTSFCFLDIRSPGLGDTAMYLCATSRGGGQDRYEQYFGPGTRLTVT.

The chain links TRBV12-3 or TRBV12-4 to TRBJ1-5, with 7 bases matching TRBD1. The CDR3 has 18 amino acids. J lost 0 bases, V lost 1 base, and 9 bases had no gene match. CDR3 in DNA: TGTGCCAGCAGTTTAGACCCGGGACAGATGTTTAGCAATCAGCCCCAGCATTTT. Translation gives CASSLDPGQMFSNQPQHF.

This sequence joins TRBV25-1 and TRBJ2-2; maybe TRBD1 (5 bases). The CDR3 covers 12 residues. Trimming pared 5 bases from V and 7 bases from J, leaving 8 bases between. From germline, CDR1 is MGHDK and CDR2 SYGVNS. The CDR3 reads CASSSGNGELFF. As DNA, the CDR3 is TGTGCCAGCAGTTCAGGGAACGGGGAGCTGTTTTTT.

The chain employs TRBV29-1 and TRBJ2-2, with 8 bases fitting TRBD2. Germline loops: CDR1 SQVTM, CDR2 ANQGSEA. This CDR3 is built from 15 residues. J was trimmed by 5 bases and V by 1 base; bases with no gene match: 6. CDR3 in DNA: TGCAGCGTTGAAGGCGTGGGCGGGGGGACCGGGGAGCTGTTTTTT. This encodes CSVEGVGGGTGELFF.

This clonotype appeared a few times. This chain connects TRBV18 to TRBJ1-4, with TRBD1 identical over 7 bases. Unmatched junction bases numbered 5, after V lost 0 bases and J lost 7 bases. Germline values: CDR1 KGHSH, CDR2 LQKENI. There are 15 residues in the CDR3. CDR3: CASSPPGRGSEKLFF. CDR3 in DNA: TGTGCCAGCTCACCACCGGGCAGGGGGAGTGAAAAACTGTTTTTT. The full variable domain, in which reference TRBV18 and TRBJ1-4 provide the parts outside the CDR3, is NAGVMQNPRHLVRRRGQEARLRCSPMKGHSHVYWYRQLPEEGLKFMVYLQKENIIDESGMPKERFSAEFPKEGPSILRIQQVVRGDSAAYFCASSPPGRGSEKLFFGSGTQLSVL.

The gene calls are TRBV5-1 and TRBJ2-2; D not resolved. V lost 1 base, J lost 6 bases, and 10 bases lay in between. Germline CDR1 SGHRS, CDR2 YFSETQ. The CDR3 has 14 residues. CDR3 loop: CASSLLSVAGELFF. CDR3 coding DNA: TGCGCCAGCAGCTTGTTGTCGGTCGCCGGGGAGCTGTTTTTT.

V is TRBV11-2 and J is TRBJ2-5; maybe TRBD1 (6 bases). The CDR3 runs 15 residues. Trimming took off 1 base at V and 1 base at J, with 10 bases between the two ends. Per germline, CDR1 SGHAT and CDR2 FQNNGV. CDR3 bases: TGTGCCAGCAGCTTAGGTACAGGGAGCCAAGAGACCCAGTACTTC. Protein product: CASSLGTGSQETQYF.

V and J are TRBV7-6 and TRBJ1-4; no definite D call. CDR3 length: 16 residues. Germline loops: CDR1 SGHVS, CDR2 FNYEAQ. Trimming took 5 bases from V and 7 from J, leaving 20 bases between them. In DNA, the CDR3 is TGTGCCAGCAGCAGATCGACATGGCAGGATAGTGAAAAACTGTTTTTT. Translated, it gives CASSRSTWQDSEKLFF. The full variable domain, completed using reference TRBV7-6 and TRBJ1-4, is GAGVSQSPRYKVTKRGQDVALRCDPISGHVSLYWYRQALGQGPEFLTYFNYEAQQDKSGLPNDRFSAERPEGSISTLTIQRTEQRDSAMYRCASSRSTWQDSEKLFFGSGTQLSVL.

This clonotype was found a few times. V is TRBV24-1 and J is TRBJ2-1; D is perhaps TRBD2 (6 bases). The V and J ends lost 8 bases and 9 bases respectively, with 25 bases between them. The length of the CDR3 is 16 residues. Per the germline V gene, CDR1 is KGHDR and CDR2 is SFDVKD. In DNA, the CDR3 is TGTGCCACCATTAGGGAGGATCTTGGGTTGTTTAGTGAGCAGTTCTTC. This codes for CATIREDLGLFSEQFF.

The chain joins TRBV3-1 to TRBJ2-1; 10 bases fit TRBD2. The CDR3 loop spans 16 amino acids. V lost 1 base and J lost 7; bases outside the gene matches: 7. Germline V CDR1 and CDR2: LGHDT, YNNKEL (reference sequence). CDR3 nucleotide sequence: TGTGCCAGCAGCCAAGGCCGAGTAGCGGGAGGAAATGAGCAGTTCTTC. Protein sequence: CASSQGRVAGGNEQFF.

This clonotype has only a few counts. This chain uses TRBV11-3 with TRBJ2-7, with 13 bases lining up with TRBD2. The ends lost 6 bases at V and 2 bases at J; junction bases unmatched: 7. This CDR3 is 16 amino acids long. Germline CDR1 and CDR2: SGHNT and YENEEA. The CDR3: CASRRTSGSPTYEQYF. CDR3 sequence (DNA): TGTGCCAGCAGACGGACTAGCGGGAGCCCGACCTACGAGCAGTACTTC.

The chain is built from TRBV11-2 and TRBJ2-3; a weak D match, TRBD2 (5 bases). The CDR3 has 16 amino acids. Deletions cut 3 bases from V and 0 bases from J, with 13 bases between. The germline V gene has CDR1 SGHAT and CDR2 FQNNGV. The CDR3 region is CASSFSFGVSTDTQYF. Here the CDR3 DNA reads TGTGCCAGCAGCTTTTCCTTCGGGGTTAGCACAGATACGCAGTATTTT.

The chain links TRBV7-2 to TRBJ1-4, with 11 bases identical to TRBD1. This CDR3 contains 21 residues. V was clipped by 6 bases and J by 11 bases; unmatched bases: 29. Germline CDR1 is SGHTA and CDR2 is FQGNSA. The CDR3 region is CASRSGYSGTGGPRSPRKLFF. The CDR3 DNA follows: TGTGCCAGCAGATCAGGATATTCCGGGACAGGGGGACCTCGATCCCCACGGAAACTGTTTTTT.

The rearrangement joins TRBV7-9 to TRBJ1-6; weak D call: TRBD1 (5 bases). V lost 4 bases to trimming and J lost 10 bases, with 17 bases between them. Germline assignment: CDR1 SEHNR and CDR2 FQNEAQ (reference sequence). This CDR3 spans 15 amino acids. The CDR3 region has the DNA TGTGCCAGCAGCTCGAAGGGTCGGGGGGGATCACCCCTCCACTTT. It is translated as CASSSKGRGGSPLHF.